This TCR beta chain derives from a study of cytomegalovirus exposure and HLA in healthy donors. The PCR had 60 Vbeta and 13 Jbeta primers. How the authors handled the data: In a later analysis, 75 million to 85 million unique TCR beta chains included roughly 11 million shared by two or more donors. TCRdb's table, derived via immunoSEQ multiplex PCR, lists solely in-frame clones and lacks some. The DNA gave D and trimming, while V, J and clone size come from that table. This sample's table has roughly 57,000 clones. Germline V gives CDR1 KGHSH, CDR2 LQKENI. Germline trimming cut 3 bases from V and 1 base from J; bases unmatched to any gene: 5. The CDR3 runs to 15 residues.

This receptor was taken from a man aged 18 to 29 in good health and CMV-seropositive. The sample consisted of PBMCs. V usage is TRBV18 and J usage is TRBJ1-1; 7 bases match TRBD1. DNA of the CDR3: TGTGCCAGCTCACCCCAAACAGGGGAGAACACTGAAGCTTTCTTT. Translating it yields CASSPQTGENTEAFF.